The 8 T cell receptor beta chains below come from one sample, sequenced in a study of T-cell reconstitution after alpha-beta-depleted transplantation in children. This sample's TCRbeta library carried unique molecular identifier barcodes. TCRdb reprocessed the PCR reads with MiXCR, giving one entry per CDR3 protein. The sample holds approximately 290,000 distinct CDR3 sequences, around a tenth seen once. The sample was peripheral blood, taken 180 days after TCRalphabeta/CD19-depleted stem cell transplant. The origin of the receptors is a male patient aged 2-9 years who had a stem cell transplant for chronic granulomatous disease, so the T cells may come from the graft donor.

This clonotype was observed many times. The chain employs TRBV19 and TRBJ2-2; D is perhaps TRBD1 (6 bases). Germline CDR1 reads LNHDA; CDR2 reads SQIVND (reference sequence). V dropped 9 bases and J dropped 6 bases, with 11 bases sitting between them. The CDR3 loop spans 12 amino acids. The CDR3 nucleotides read TGTGCCAGCAAAACAGGGCCCGGGGAGCTGTTTTTT. Its translation: CASKTGPGELFF. Variable domain in full (rest from reference TRBV19 and TRBJ2-2): DGGITQSPKYLFRKEGQNVTLSCEQNLNHDAMYWYRQDPGQGLRLIYYSQIVNDFQKGDIAEGYSVSREKKESFPLTVTSAQKNPTAFYLCASKTGPGELFFGEGSRLTVL.

This clonotype has ten or more counts. The chain couples TRBV20-1 to TRBJ2-5; 13 nucleotides align to TRBD2. Trimming removed 1 base from V and 5 bases from J; junction bases left unmatched: 13. The CDR3 sequence is 18 residues long. From germline, CDR1 is DFQATT and CDR2 SNEGSKA (reference sequence). The CDR3 loop reads CSARGVLAGGPFYETQYF. The CDR3 DNA sequence: TGCAGTGCTAGAGGTGTACTAGCGGGAGGGCCCTTTTACGAGACCCAGTACTTC.

This clonotype was observed many times. The rearrangement uses TRBV5-1 and TRBJ2-7; TRBD2 matches at 12 bases. Unmatched junction bases numbered 5, after V lost 0 bases and J lost 4 bases. The CDR3 consists of 16 residues. Germline lookup yields CDR1 SGHRS and CDR2 YFSETQ. CDR3 sequence reads: CASSLGLAGVGYEQYF. In DNA, the CDR3 is TGCGCCAGCAGCTTGGGACTAGCGGGAGTCGGATACGAGCAGTACTTC.

In its sample, this clonotype was seen many times. The chain is built from TRBV7-2 and TRBJ2-7, with a possible D match to TRBD1 (7 bases). The length of the CDR3 is 13 residues. Trimming took 4 bases from V and 2 from J, leaving 9 bases between them. Germline CDR1 and CDR2: SGHTA and FQGNSA. The DNA for the CDR3 is TGTGCCAGCAGCTCCAGGGGGGCCTACGAGCAGTACTTC. Protein sequence: CASSSRGAYEQYF.

This clonotype appeared many times. This rearrangement joins TRBV15 to TRBJ1-5; D ambiguous. The germline CDR1 and CDR2 sequences are LNHNV and YYDKDF (reference sequence). The ends were cut back, 1 base at V and 6 bases at J, with 4 bases in the middle. This CDR3 region has 12 residues. In DNA form, the CDR3 reads TGTGCCACCAGCAGAGGAAGTCAGCCCCAGCATTTT. Its protein is CATSRGSQPQHF.

This clonotype was seen repeatedly, ten times or more. The chain links TRBV2 to TRBJ2-1; D is undetermined. In germline, CDR1 is SNHLY, CDR2 FYNNEI. This CDR3 has 15 residues. Trimming cost V 3 bases and J 7 bases, with 16 bases left between them. This CDR3 reads CASSEVLIRSNEQFF. DNA for the CDR3: TGTGCCAGCAGTGAGGTACTGATCCGAAGTAATGAGCAGTTCTTC.

This clonotype was observed a handful of times. The chain recombines TRBV19 with TRBJ2-1, with D tentatively TRBD2 (6 bases). CDR1 is LNHDA and CDR2 is SQIVND in the germline V gene (reference sequence). The CDR3 has 16 residues. V lost 0 bases and J 3 bases, leaving 12 bases between the germline ends. CDR3 amino acids: CASSIDGLANYNEQFF. CDR3 in DNA: TGTGCCAGTAGTATAGATGGGCTAGCGAACTACAATGAGCAGTTCTTC.

This clonotype came up many times. The chain has TRBV4-2 and TRBJ2-4; no firm D call. The CDR3 totals 13 residues. Trimming removed 0 bases at V and 4 bases at J, with 4 bases between. CDR1 is LGHNA and CDR2 is YNFKEQ in the germline V gene. CDR3 protein: CASSQDRKNIQYF. The CDR3 DNA follows: TGTGCCAGCAGCCAAGATAGGAAAAACATTCAGTACTTC.